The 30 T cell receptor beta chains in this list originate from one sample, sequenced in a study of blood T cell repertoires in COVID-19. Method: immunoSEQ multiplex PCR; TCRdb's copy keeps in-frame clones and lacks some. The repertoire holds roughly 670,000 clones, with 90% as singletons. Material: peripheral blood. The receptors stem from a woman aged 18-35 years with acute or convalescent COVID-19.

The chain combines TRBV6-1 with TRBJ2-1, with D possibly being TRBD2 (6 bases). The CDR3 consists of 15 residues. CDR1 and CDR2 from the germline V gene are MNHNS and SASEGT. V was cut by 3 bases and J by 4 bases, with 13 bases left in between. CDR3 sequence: CASSDAGAGYNEQFF. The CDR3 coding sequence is TGTGCCAGCAGTGATGCGGGCGCGGGGTACAATGAGCAGTTCTTC.

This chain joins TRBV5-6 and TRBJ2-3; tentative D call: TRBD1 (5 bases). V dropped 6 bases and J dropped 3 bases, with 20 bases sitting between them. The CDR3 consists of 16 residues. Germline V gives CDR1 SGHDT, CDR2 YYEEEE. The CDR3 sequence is CASTDGLRAGTDTQYF. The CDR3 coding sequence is TGTGCCAGCACCGACGGCCTCAGGGCCGGGACAGATACGCAGTATTTT.

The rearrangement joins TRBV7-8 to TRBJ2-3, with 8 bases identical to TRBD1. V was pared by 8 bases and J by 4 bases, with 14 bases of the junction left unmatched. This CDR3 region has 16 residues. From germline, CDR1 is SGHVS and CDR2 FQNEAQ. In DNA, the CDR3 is TGTGCCAGCCGGCAAGTCTCCAGGGGGCGCCCAGATACGCAGTATTTT. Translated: CASRQVSRGRPDTQYF. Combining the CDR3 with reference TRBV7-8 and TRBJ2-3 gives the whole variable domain GAGVSQSPRYKVAKRGQDVALRCDPISGHVSLFWYQQALGQGPEFLTYFQNEAQLDKSGLPSDRFFAERPEGSVSTLKIQRTQQEDSAVYLCASRQVSRGRPDTQYFGPGTRLTVL.

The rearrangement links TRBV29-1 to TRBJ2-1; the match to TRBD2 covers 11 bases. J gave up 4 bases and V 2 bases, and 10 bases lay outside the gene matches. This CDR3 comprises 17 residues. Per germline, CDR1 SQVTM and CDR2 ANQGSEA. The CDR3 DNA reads TGCAGCGTTGAAAAAGTTCCGGGACTAGCGGAGTACAATGAGCAGTTCTTC. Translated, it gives CSVEKVPGLAEYNEQFF.

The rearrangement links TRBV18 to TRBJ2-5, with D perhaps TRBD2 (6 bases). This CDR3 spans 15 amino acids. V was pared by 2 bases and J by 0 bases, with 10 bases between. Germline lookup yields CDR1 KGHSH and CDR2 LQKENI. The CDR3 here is CASSPWGVDQETQYF. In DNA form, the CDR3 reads TGTGCCAGCTCACCATGGGGGGTCGACCAAGAGACCCAGTACTTC. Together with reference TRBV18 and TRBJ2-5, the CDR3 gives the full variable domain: NAGVMQNPRHLVRRRGQEARLRCSPMKGHSHVYWYRQLPEEGLKFMVYLQKENIIDESGMPKERFSAEFPKEGPSILRIQQVVRGDSAAYFCASSPWGVDQETQYFGPGTRLLVL.

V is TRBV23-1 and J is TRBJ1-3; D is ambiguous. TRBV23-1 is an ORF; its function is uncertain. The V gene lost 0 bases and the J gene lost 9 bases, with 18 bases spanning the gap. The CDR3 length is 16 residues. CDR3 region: CASSQSGRPREATIYF. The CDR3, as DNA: TGCGCCAGCAGTCAATCTGGGAGACCGAGGGAGGCCACCATATATTTT.

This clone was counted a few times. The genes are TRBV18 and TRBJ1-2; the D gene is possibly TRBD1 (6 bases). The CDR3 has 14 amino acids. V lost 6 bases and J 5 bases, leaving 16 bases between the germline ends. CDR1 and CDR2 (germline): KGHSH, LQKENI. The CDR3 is CASSPIGQPYGYTF. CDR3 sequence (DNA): TGTGCCAGCTCCCCAATAGGACAGCCGTATGGCTACACCTTC.

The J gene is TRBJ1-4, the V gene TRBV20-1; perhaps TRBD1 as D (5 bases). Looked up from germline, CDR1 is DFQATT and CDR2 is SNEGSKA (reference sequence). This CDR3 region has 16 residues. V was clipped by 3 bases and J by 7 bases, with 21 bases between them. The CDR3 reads CSASGYTGDMGEKLFF. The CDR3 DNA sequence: TGCAGTGCTAGTGGGTATACAGGAGACATGGGTGAAAAACTGTTTTTT.

This chain's CDR3 is CAISDGESVDGYTF. In DNA form, the CDR3 reads TGTGCCATCAGTGACGGTGAATCCGTCGATGGCTACACCTTC. The V call is TRBV10-3, the J call TRBJ1-2; D is unclear. The germline V and J ends were trimmed by 3 bases and 6 bases, with 14 bases remaining between them. The germline V gene has CDR1 ENHRY and CDR2 SYGVKD. The CDR3 is made up of 14 amino acids.

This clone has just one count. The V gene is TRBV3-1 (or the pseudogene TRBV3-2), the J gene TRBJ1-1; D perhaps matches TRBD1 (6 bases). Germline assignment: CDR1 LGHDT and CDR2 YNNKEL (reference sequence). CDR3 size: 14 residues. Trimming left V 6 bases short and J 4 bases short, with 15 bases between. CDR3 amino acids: CASRYRESGTEAFF. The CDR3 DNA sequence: TGTGCCAGCAGATACAGGGAATCAGGCACTGAAGCTTTCTTT.

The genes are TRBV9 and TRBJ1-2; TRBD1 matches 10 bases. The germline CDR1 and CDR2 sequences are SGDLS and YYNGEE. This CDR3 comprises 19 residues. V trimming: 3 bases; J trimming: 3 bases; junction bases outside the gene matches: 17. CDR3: CASSGEQRDRGGGDYGYTF. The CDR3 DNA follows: TGTGCCAGCAGCGGTGAACAACGGGACAGGGGTGGGGGAGACTATGGCTACACCTTC.

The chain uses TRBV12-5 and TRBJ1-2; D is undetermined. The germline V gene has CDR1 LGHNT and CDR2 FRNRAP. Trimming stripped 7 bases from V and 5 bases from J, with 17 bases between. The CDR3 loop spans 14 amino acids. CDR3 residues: CASETSGGGYGYTF. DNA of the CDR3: TGTGCTAGTGAGACCTCCGGAGGAGGGTATGGCTACACCTTC.

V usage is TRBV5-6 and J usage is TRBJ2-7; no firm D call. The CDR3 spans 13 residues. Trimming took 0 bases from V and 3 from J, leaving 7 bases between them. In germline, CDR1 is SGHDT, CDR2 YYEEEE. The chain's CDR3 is CASSLGDIYEQYF. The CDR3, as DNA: TGTGCCAGCAGCTTGGGTGACATCTACGAGCAGTACTTC.

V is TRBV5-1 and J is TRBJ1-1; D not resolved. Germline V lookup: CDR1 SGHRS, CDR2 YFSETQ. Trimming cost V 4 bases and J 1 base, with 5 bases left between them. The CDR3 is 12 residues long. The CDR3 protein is CASSEQNTEAFF. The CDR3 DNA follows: TGCGCCAGCAGCGAGCAGAACACTGAAGCTTTCTTT.

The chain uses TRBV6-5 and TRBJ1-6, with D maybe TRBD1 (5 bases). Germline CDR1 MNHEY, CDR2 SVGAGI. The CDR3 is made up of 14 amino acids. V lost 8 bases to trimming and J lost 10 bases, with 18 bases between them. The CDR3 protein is CASGSGTALSPLHF. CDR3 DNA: TGTGCCAGCGGGTCCGGGACTGCCCTATCACCCCTCCACTTT.

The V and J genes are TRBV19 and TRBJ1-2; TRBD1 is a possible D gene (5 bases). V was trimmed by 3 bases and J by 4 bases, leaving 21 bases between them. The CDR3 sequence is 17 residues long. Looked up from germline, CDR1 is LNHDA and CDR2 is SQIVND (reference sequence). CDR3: CASSILTGTRAGYGYTF. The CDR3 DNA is TGTGCCAGTAGTATCCTGACCGGGACCCGAGCGGGCTATGGCTACACCTTC. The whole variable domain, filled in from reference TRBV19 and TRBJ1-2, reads DGGITQSPKYLFRKEGQNVTLSCEQNLNHDAMYWYRQDPGQGLRLIYYSQIVNDFQKGDIAEGYSVSREKKESFPLTVTSAQKNPTAFYLCASSILTGTRAGYGYTFGSGTRLTVV.

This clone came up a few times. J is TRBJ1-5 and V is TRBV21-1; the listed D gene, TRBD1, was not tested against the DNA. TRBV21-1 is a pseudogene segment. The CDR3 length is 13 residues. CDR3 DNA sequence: TGTGCCAGCGGGGGACAGGGACATCAGCCCCAGCATTTT. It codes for CASGGQGHQPQHF.

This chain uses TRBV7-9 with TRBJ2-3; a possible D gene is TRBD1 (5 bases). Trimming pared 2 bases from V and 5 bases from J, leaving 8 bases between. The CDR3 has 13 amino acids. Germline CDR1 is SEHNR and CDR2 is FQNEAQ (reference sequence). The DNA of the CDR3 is TGTGCCAGCAGCTTAATTCAGGGAGATACGCAGTATTTT. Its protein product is CASSLIQGDTQYF.

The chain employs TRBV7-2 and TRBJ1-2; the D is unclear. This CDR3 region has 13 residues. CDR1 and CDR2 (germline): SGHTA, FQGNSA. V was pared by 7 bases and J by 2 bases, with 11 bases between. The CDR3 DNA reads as TGTGCCAGCATCAACCCGGGGAACTATGGCTACACCTTC. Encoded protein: CASINPGNYGYTF.

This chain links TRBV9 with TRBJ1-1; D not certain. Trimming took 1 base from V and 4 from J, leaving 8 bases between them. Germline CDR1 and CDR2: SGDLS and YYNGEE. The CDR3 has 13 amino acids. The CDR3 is CASSVLPFTEAFF. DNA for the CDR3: TGTGCCAGCAGCGTACTACCCTTCACTGAAGCTTTCTTT.

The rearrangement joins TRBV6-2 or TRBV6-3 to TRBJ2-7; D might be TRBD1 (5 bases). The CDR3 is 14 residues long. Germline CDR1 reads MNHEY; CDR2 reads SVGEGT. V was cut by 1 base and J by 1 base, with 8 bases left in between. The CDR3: CASSYWTPSYEQYF. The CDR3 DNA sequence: TGTGCCAGCAGTTACTGGACACCATCCTACGAGCAGTACTTC.

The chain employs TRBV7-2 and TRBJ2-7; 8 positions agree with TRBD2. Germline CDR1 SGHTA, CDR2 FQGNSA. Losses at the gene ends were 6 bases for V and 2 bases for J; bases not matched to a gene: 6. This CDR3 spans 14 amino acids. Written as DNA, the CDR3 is TGTGCCAGCAGTTACGGGGGGGTGACCTACGAGCAGTACTTC. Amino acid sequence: CASSYGGVTYEQYF.

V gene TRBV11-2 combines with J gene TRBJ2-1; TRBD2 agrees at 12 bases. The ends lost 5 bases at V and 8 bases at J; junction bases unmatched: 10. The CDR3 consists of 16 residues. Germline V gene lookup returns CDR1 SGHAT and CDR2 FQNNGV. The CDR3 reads CASSPQLAGGSDEQFF. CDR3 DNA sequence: TGTGCCAGCAGCCCCCAACTAGCGGGGGGTTCTGATGAGCAGTTCTTC. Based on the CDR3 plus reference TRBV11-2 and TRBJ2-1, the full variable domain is EAGVAQSPRYKIIEKRQSVAFWCNPISGHATLYWYQQILGQGPKLLIQFQNNGVVDDSQLPKDRFSAERLKGVDSTLKIQPAKLEDSAVYLCASSPQLAGGSDEQFFGPGTRLTVL.

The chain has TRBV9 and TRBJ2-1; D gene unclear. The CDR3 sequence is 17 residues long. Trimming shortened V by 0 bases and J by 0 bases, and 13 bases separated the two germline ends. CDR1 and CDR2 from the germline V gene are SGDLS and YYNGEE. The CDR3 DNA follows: TGTGCCAGCAGCGTAGAAATACAGCCGAGCTCCTACAATGAGCAGTTCTTC. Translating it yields CASSVEIQPSSYNEQFF.

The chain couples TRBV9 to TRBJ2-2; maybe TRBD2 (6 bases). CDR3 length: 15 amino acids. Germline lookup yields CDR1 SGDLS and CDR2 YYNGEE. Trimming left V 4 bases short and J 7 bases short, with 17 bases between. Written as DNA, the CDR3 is TGTGCCAGCAGCCCCCGTGCGGGGAGGAACGGGGAGCTGTTTTTT. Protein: CASSPRAGRNGELFF.

The DNA for the CDR3 is TGTGCCAGCAGCTTAACCGACAGAGATAATTCACCCCTCCACTTT. Its translation is CASSLTDRDNSPLHF. This sequence joins TRBV9 and TRBJ1-6; perhaps TRBD1 as D (5 bases). The length of the CDR3 is 15 residues. The germline CDR1 and CDR2 sequences are SGDLS and YYNGEE. V gave up 4 bases and J gave up 5 bases, with 13 bases separating them.

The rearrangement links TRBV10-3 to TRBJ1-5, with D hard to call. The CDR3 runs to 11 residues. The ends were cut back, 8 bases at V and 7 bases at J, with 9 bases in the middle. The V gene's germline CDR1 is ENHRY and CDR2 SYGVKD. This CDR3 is CAIGREQPQHF. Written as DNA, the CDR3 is TGTGCCATCGGGAGGGAACAGCCCCAGCATTTT.

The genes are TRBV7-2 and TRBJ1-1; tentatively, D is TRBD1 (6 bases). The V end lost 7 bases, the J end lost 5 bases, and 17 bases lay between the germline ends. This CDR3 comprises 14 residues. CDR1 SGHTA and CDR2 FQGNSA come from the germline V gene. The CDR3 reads CASTPPGQMTEAFF. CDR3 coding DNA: TGTGCCAGCACCCCGCCGGGACAAATGACTGAAGCTTTCTTT. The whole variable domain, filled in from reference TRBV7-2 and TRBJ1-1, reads GAGVSQSPSNKVTEKGKDVELRCDPISGHTALYWYRQSLGQGLEFLIYFQGNSAPDKSGLPSDRFSAERTGGSVSTLTIQRTQQEDSAVYLCASTPPGQMTEAFFGQGTRLTVV.

CDR3 sequence (DNA): TGCGCCAGCAGCTCCCGGGGTGGGGGCACAGATACGCAGTATTTT. Protein sequence: CASSSRGGGTDTQYF. This chain joins TRBV5-1 and TRBJ2-3, with a weak D call TRBD2 (5 bases). Between the trimmed V and J ends, which lost 3 bases and 1 base, there was a span of 12 bases. Per the germline V gene, CDR1 is SGHRS and CDR2 is YFSETQ. CDR3 size: 15 residues.

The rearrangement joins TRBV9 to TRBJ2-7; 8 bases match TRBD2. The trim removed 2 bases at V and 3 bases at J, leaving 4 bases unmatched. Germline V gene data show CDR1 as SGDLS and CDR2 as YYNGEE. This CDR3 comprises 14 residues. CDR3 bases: TGTGCCAGCAGCGTTACTAGCGGAAGCTACGAGCAGTACTTC. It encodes CASSVTSGSYEQYF.